What follows is one T cell receptor (beta chain) and its context. This entry is derived from a study of blood T cell repertoires in COVID-19. Study details: Sites across the United States, Italy and Spain contributed samples from acute and convalescent COVID-19.

Per germline, CDR1 SGHVS and CDR2 FQNEAQ. CDR3 length: 10 amino acids. The V end was cut by 5 bases, the J end by 11 bases, with 9 bases between. Study processing details: Reference gene primer amplification in the assay estimated nucleated cell counts. TCRdb's copy holds only in-frame clones and misses some; the assay was immunoSEQ multiplex PCR. The V and J calls and clone size are taken from that table; D and trimming were inferred from the DNA. The table has some 180,000 clones, approximately 80% seen once. Material: peripheral blood. The chain couples TRBV7-8 to TRBJ1-1; D unclear. The clonotype comes from a human donor in a cohort sampled during active COVID-19. CDR3 loop: CASSPGSAFF. CDR3 coding DNA: TGTGCCAGCAGCCCGGGAAGTGCTTTCTTT.